This T cell receptor beta chain came from a study of CD8 T cells in ankylosing spondylitis. Library preparation for TCR beta used quantitative 5'-RACE with molecular barcodes. TCRdb itself ran the 5' RACE reads through MiXCR, one entry per CDR3 protein. The table shows about 510,000 distinct CDR3 sequences, with roughly 5% occurring only once. Germline lookup yields CDR1 SGHNT and CDR2 YYREEE (reference sequence). This CDR3 spans 15 amino acids. The V and J ends lost 4 bases and 3 bases, in that order; junction bases with no gene match: 8. This clonotype was counted at least ten times. No antigen is known for it. The study, taken as a whole, reports: Roughly 8 highly homologous variants formed a TCR beta motif that appeared characteristic of ankylosing spondylitis blood. Previously reported in reactive arthritis synovial fluid and blood were some of the motif variants.

Sequences were obtained from blood, either unsorted or a sorted T cell fraction (not recorded which). V and J are TRBV5-4 and TRBJ2-7, with 9 bases identical to TRBD1. The origin of this receptor is a male donor with ankylosing spondylitis. The DNA of the CDR3 is TGTGCCAGCAGCAGACGACAGGGGGGGTTCTACGAGCAGTACTTC. Its translation: CASSRRQGGFYEQYF.